This T cell receptor (beta chain) was sequenced in a study of T-cell reconstitution after alpha-beta-depleted transplantation in children. The CDR3 length is 16 residues. Germline CDR1 reads LNHNV; CDR2 reads YYDKDF (reference sequence). Deletions cut 0 bases from V and 1 base from J, with 9 bases between. This clonotype was picked up many times. Preparation of the TCRbeta library used unique molecular identifiers. TCRdb passed the PCR reads through MiXCR, listing each CDR3 protein once. The sample includes about 100,000 distinct CDR3 sequences, 5.5% to 7% of them seen just once. The gene calls are TRBV15 and TRBJ2-2; D remains unclear. The receptor comes from a male patient between 2 and 9 years old who had a stem cell transplant for acute lymphoblastic leukemia, so the T cells may come from the graft donor. This material consisted of PBMCs, mostly from graft donor cells, taken 360 days after TCRalphabeta/CD19-depleted stem cell transplant. CDR3 sequence (DNA): TGTGCCACCAGCAGAGAAGGGTGGGAGAACACCGGGGAGCTGTTTTTT. It yields the protein CATSREGWENTGELFF.